A selection of T cell receptor beta chains follows, all from one sample in a study of cytomegalovirus exposure and HLA in healthy donors. Using immunoSEQ multiplex PCR, the repertoire was profiled, and TCRdb retains in-frame clones only, with some absent. Among 150,000 to 200,000 clones listed, around three quarters were seen once. Material: PBMCs. The receptors were sampled from a man aged 50-60 years in good health and CMV-seropositive. CDR3s include the opening cysteine and the closing phenylalanine or tryptophan. The order of the fields is J gene, V gene, CDR3 protein.

J: TRBJ1-2
V: TRBV30
CDR3: CAWGAAFNYGYTF

J: TRBJ1-5
V: TRBV2
CDR3: CASSNGQGGQPQHF

J: TRBJ2-3
V: TRBV10-1
CDR3: CASSESFRLAGGLAADTQYF

J: TRBJ2-6
V: TRBV4-2
CDR3: CASSPGDTGANVLTF

J: TRBJ2-7
V: TRBV6-1
CDR3: CASSEVASGAYEQYF

J: TRBJ1-1
V: TRBV29-1
CDR3: CSVYTGQTNEAFF

J: TRBJ2-5
V: TRBV5-1
CDR3: CASSLVLAGMETQYF

J: TRBJ2-1
V: TRBV6-5
CDR3: CASKPLEHNEQFF

J: TRBJ1-1
V: TRBV6-5
CDR3: CASTPRSGEAFF

J: TRBJ1-2
V: TRBV9
CDR3: CASSVDRNEGYTF

J: TRBJ1-3
V: TRBV13
CDR3: CASSLGSSSAGNTIYF

J: TRBJ1-1
V: TRBV16
CDR3: CASSQSPPTLNTEAFF

J: TRBJ1-5
V: TRBV25-1
CDR3: CASRQTGVGNQPQHF

J: TRBJ2-4
V: TRBV4-1
CDR3: CASSISGTENIQYF

J: TRBJ2-2
V: TRBV6-5
CDR3: CASSLLGELFF

J: TRBJ1-2
V: TRBV10-3
CDR3: CAIRQGGDYGYTF

J: TRBJ2-2
V: TRBV7-8
CDR3: CASSRSRDTLRGELFF

J: TRBJ2-5
V: TRBV18
CDR3: CASSPGLAGGTQYF

J: TRBJ1-2
V: TRBV11-2
CDR3: CASSLGLGGTVGPYGYTF

J: TRBJ1-2
V: TRBV7-9
CDR3: CASSLGAQDRAGGYTF

J: TRBJ1-1
V: TRBV2
CDR3: CASSDGGDTEAFF

J: TRBJ2-5
V: TRBV4-3
CDR3: CASSQDRLFGETQYF

J: TRBJ1-5
V: TRBV19
CDR3: CASRDSHLNQPQHF

J: TRBJ1-5
V: TRBV10-3
CDR3: CASRQGGNQPQHF

J: TRBJ2-2
V: TRBV25-1
CDR3: CASSGTGVGTGELFF

J: TRBJ2-1
V: TRBV7-8
CDR3: CASSLGTGRNEQFF

J: TRBJ2-7
V: TRBV5-5
CDR3: CASSWGQGYEQYF

J: TRBJ2-3
V: TRBV5-6
CDR3: CASSLPGGPDTQYF

J: TRBJ2-7
V: TRBV7-9
CDR3: CASSFGQGNEQYF

J: TRBJ1-2
V: TRBV5-6
CDR3: CASSLRESAGYTF

J: TRBJ2-3
V: TRBV6-5
CDR3: CASSSLWRGSTDTQYF

J: TRBJ2-2
V: TRBV11-3
CDR3: CASSLHRNTGELFF

J: TRBJ1-1
V: TRBV6-5
CDR3: CASSAGGRAAFF

J: TRBJ2-7
V: TRBV21-1
CDR3: CASSKATDSSYEQYF

J: TRBJ2-2
V: TRBV7-2
CDR3: CASSLADPHRGTGELFF

J: TRBJ2-2
V: TRBV19
CDR3: CAGGEGGSTGELFF

J: TRBJ2-7
V: TRBV6-5
CDR3: CASSYVPGPYEQYF

J: TRBJ1-3
V: TRBV25-1
CDR3: CASSGAGISGNTIYF

J: TRBJ1-5
V: TRBV5-1
CDR3: CASSLAGVDQPQHF

J: TRBJ1-2
V: TRBV2
CDR3: CASSQIQAGNGYTF

J: TRBJ1-1
V: TRBV9
CDR3: CASSVDPLRDTEAFF

J: TRBJ1-2
V: TRBV20-1
CDR3: CSAPQGGGYTF

J: TRBJ2-7
V: TRBV4-3
CDR3: CASSQGTGLYEQYF

J: TRBJ1-1
V: TRBV5-1
CDR3: CASSLDQGQKNTEAFF

J: TRBJ1-6
V: TRBV7-9
CDR3: CASSYLDSSYNSPLHF

J: TRBJ1-5
V: TRBV7-9
CDR3: CASSLVEGQGLSNQPQHF

J: TRBJ2-1
V: TRBV5-1
CDR3: CASSPEDRNSNEQFF

J: TRBJ2-7
V: TRBV21-1
CDR3: CASSASPSGANYEQYF

J: TRBJ1-1
V: TRBV6-5
CDR3: CASSYAGNTEAFF

J: TRBJ2-7
V: TRBV10-1
CDR3: CASSGPGQGLYEQYF

J: TRBJ2-5
V: TRBV4-2
CDR3: CASSQGTSGGARETQYF

J: TRBJ1-2
V: TRBV9
CDR3: CASSSTGTGNGYTF

J: TRBJ2-1
V: TRBV6-6
CDR3: CASSYSRTGGFNEQFF